This is a list of T cell receptor beta chains from one sample in a study of cytomegalovirus exposure and HLA in healthy donors. Clones were read by immunoSEQ multiplex PCR, and TCRdb kept only the in-frame ones, dropping some. The sample holds under 80,000 clones, less than 85% seen once. Source material: PBMCs. The source of these receptors is a woman in her 30s in good health and CMV-seronegative. The CDR3 runs from the conserved cysteine through the conserved F or W.

v_call	j_call	cdr3_aa
TRBV11-3	TRBJ2-1	CASSPGLAGGNEQFF
TRBV2	TRBJ1-4	CASSLRGYNEKLFF
TRBV5-6	TRBJ1-2	CASSLRGDYGYTF
TRBV6-1	TRBJ2-5	CASRESGQETQYF
TRBV7-9	TRBJ2-5	CASSLEYREMQTQYF
TRBV10-1	TRBJ2-7	CASSEERNSYEQYF
TRBV5-5	TRBJ1-5	CASSLDSGDQPQHF
TRBV10-3	TRBJ1-3	CAISETGPSGNTIYF
TRBV18	TRBJ1-6	CASSLEGRDSPLHF
TRBV2	TRBJ1-2	CANQARQGFYGYTF
TRBV15	TRBJ1-5	CATSSDQQGRGQPQHF
TRBV30	TRBJ1-2	CAWNSGGGLLHYGYTF
TRBV30	TRBJ1-2	CAWSVYRANYGYTF
TRBV6-1	TRBJ1-4	CASSNGQEHEKLFF
TRBV5-5	TRBJ2-7	CASTDLRPVQGSSYEQYF
TRBV5-1	TRBJ2-2	CASTRDRGRSGELFF
TRBV6-1	TRBJ2-1	CASSLVSYNEQFF
TRBV5-1	TRBJ2-2	CASRNTGELFF
TRBV30	TRBJ1-6	CAWSIRTRNSPLHF
TRBV27	TRBJ1-4	CASSLVAAGGDEKLFF
TRBV2	TRBJ2-1	CASSGGLAGRSEQFF
TRBV11-2	TRBJ2-1	CASSLRGTSYNEQFF
TRBV25-1	TRBJ1-5	CASSEGGRGLNQPQHF
TRBV30	TRBJ2-5	CAWSGGRGETQYF
TRBV27	TRBJ2-1	CASSPYGAGNEQFF
TRBV7-8	TRBJ1-4	CASSLGGAREKLFF
TRBV2	TRBJ2-1	CASRAGTSDDNEQFF
TRBV28	TRBJ2-5	CASKEKETQYF
TRBV7-7	TRBJ2-1	CASSSGQGLREQFF